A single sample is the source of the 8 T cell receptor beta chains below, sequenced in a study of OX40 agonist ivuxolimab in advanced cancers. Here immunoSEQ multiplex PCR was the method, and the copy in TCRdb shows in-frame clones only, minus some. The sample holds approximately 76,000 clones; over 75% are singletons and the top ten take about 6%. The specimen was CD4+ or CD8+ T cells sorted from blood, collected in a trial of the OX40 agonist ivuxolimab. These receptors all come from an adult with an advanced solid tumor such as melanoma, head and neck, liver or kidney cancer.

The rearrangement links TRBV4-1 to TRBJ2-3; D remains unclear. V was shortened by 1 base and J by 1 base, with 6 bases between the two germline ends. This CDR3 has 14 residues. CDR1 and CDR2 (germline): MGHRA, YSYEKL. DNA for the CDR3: TGCGCCAGCAGCCAAGGATGGGGCACAGATACGCAGTATTTT. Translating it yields CASSQGWGTDTQYF.

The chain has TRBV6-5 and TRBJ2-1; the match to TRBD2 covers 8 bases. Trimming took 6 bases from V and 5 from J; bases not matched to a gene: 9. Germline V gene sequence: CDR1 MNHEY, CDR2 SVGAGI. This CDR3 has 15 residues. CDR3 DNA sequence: TGTGCCAGCAGCCCCGGCGGGGGGTACCACAATGAGCAGTTCTTC. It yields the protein CASSPGGGYHNEQFF.

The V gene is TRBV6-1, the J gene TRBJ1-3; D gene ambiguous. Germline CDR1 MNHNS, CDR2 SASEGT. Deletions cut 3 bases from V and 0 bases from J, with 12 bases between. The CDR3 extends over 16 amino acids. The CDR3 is CASSETRLSSGNTIYF. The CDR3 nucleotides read TGTGCCAGCAGTGAGACCAGGTTGAGCTCTGGAAACACCATATATTTT.

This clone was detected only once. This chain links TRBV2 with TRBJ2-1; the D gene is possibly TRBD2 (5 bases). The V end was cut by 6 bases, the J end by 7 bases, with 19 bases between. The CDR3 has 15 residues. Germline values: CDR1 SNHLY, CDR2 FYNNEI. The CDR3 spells CASRRTAWPGNEQFF. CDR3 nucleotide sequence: TGTGCCAGCAGGCGGACCGCCTGGCCGGGGAATGAGCAGTTCTTC.

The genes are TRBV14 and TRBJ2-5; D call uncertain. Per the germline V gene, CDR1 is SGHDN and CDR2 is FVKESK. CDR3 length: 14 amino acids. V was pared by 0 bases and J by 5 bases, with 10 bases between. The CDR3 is CASSQDLGSETQYF. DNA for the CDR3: TGTGCCAGCAGCCAAGATCTGGGCTCGGAGACCCAGTACTTC.

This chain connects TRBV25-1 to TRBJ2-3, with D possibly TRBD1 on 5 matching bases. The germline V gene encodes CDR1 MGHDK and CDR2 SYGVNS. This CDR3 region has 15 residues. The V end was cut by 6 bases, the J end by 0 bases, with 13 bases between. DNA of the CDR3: TGTGCCAGCAGGACAGACCAATCTAGCACAGATACGCAGTATTTT. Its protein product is CASRTDQSSTDTQYF.

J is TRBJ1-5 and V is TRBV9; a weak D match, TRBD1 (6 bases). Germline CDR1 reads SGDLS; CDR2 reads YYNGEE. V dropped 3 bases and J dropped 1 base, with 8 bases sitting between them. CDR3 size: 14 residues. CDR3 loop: CASSDGQSNQPQHF. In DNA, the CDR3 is TGTGCCAGCAGCGATGGACAGAGCAATCAGCCCCAGCATTTT.

CDR3 in amino acids: CASLGAGAYEQYF. The CDR3 DNA reads as TGTGCCAGTCTCGGGGCAGGCGCCTACGAGCAGTACTTC. The genes are TRBV6-6 and TRBJ2-5, with D perhaps TRBD1 or TRBD2 (5 bases each). TRBJ2-7 matches the DNA end more closely, so the J call is doubtful. Germline V lookup: CDR1 MNHNY, CDR2 SVGAGI (reference sequence). This CDR3 has 13 amino acids.